The T cell receptor (beta chain) described here comes from a study of breast tumors, draining lymph nodes, adjacent tissues. Study-level findings and limits: Luminal-like breast cancer showed significantly greater tumor-nontumor repertoire similarity than basal-like breast cancer did. Tumors had less TCR diversity than lymph nodes, more than nontumor tissue.

TCRdb re-called the multiplex PCR reads with MiXCR, one entry per CDR3 protein. The sample lists 15,000 or so distinct CDR3 sequences, around 47% occurring once. Germline CDR1 reads SGHRS; CDR2 reads YFSETQ. The CDR3 sequence is 14 residues long. The V end lost 2 bases, the J end lost 5 bases, and 14 bases lay between the germline ends. Note on this clonotype: Its antigen is not identified.

The source of this sequence is a female donor with breast cancer. Some clones in this sample may be carry-over from other donors' samples. The chain combines TRBV5-1 with TRBJ2-7; either TRBD1 or TRBD2 may fit D (6 bases each). Sequenced: tumor-adjacent breast tissue. The CDR3 protein is CASSLGGSTDEQYF. CDR3 sequence (DNA): TGCGCCAGCAGCTTAGGGGGGAGTACGGACGAGCAGTACTTC. Full variable domain (outside the CDR3, taken from reference TRBV5-1 and TRBJ2-7): KAGVTQTPRYLIKTRGQQVTLSCSPISGHRSVSWYQQTPGQGLQFLFEYFSETQRNKGNFPGRFSGRQFSNSRSEMNVSTLELGDSALYLCASSLGGSTDEQYFGPGTRLTVT.